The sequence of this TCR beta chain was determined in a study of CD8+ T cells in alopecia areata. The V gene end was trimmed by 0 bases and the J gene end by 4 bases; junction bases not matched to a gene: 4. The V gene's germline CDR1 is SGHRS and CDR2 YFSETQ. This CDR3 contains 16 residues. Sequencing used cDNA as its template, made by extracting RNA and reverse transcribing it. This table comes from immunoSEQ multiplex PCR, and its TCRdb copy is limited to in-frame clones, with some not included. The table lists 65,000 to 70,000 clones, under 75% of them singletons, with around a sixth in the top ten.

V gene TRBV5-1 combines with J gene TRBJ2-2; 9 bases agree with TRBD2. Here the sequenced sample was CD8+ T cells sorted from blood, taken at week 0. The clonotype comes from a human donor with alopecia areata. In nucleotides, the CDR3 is TGCGCCAGCAGCTTGGTAGCGGGGGCCTCCACCGGGGAGCTGTTTTTT. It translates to CASSLVAGASTGELFF.